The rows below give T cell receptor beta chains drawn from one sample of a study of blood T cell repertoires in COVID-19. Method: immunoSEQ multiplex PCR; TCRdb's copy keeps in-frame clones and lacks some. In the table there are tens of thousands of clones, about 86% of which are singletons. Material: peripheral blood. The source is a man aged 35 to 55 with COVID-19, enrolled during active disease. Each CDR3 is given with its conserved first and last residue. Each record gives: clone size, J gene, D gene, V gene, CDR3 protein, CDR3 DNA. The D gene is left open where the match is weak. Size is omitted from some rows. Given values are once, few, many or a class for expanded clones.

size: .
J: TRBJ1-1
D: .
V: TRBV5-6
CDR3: CASSLTLGAVVRAEAFF
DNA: TGTGCCAGCAGCTTGACCCTCGGAGCAGTAGTGAGGGCTGAAGCTTTCTTT

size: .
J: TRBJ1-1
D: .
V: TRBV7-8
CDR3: CASSRRQYGGGTEAFF
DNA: TGTGCCAGCAGCCGACGTCAATATGGCGGGGGGACTGAAGCTTTCTTT

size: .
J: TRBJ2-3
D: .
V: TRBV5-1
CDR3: CASSLAPGSDTQYF
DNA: TGCGCCAGCAGCTTGGCTCCAGGGTCAGATACGCAGTATTTT

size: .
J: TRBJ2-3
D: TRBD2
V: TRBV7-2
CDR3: CASSLVGSGGAWTDTQYF
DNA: TGTGCCAGCAGCTTAGTTGGTAGCGGGGGGGCCTGGACAGATACGCAGTATTTT

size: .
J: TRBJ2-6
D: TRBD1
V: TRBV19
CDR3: CASSPGQGRSGANVLTF
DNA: TGTGCCAGTAGTCCGGGACAGGGGCGCTCTGGGGCCAACGTCCTGACTTTC

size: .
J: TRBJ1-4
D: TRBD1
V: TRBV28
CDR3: CASSRQGQGVFF
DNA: TGTGCCAGCAGTCGACAGGGACAGGGGGTGTTTTTT

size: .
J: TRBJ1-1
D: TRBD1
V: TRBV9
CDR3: CASSVGQGKAFF
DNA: TGTGCCAGCAGCGTTGGACAGGGAAAAGCTTTCTTT

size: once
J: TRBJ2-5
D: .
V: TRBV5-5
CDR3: CASTRGPDRNQETQYF
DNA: TGTGCCAGCACCCGGGGGCCGGACAGGAACCAAGAGACCCAGTACTTC

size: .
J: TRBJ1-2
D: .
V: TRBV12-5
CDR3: CASGPTWTSGYTF
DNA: TGTGCTAGTGGTCCAACCTGGACTTCTGGCTACACCTTC

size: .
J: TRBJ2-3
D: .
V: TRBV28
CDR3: CASRLSGADTQYF
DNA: TGTGCCAGCAGATTGTCGGGGGCAGATACGCAGTATTTT

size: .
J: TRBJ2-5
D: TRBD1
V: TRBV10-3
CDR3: CAISGTGQETQYF
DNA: TGTGCCATCAGTGGGACAGGGCAAGAGACCCAGTACTTC

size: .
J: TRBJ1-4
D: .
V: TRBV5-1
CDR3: CASSFRGLTNEKLFF
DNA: TGCGCCAGCAGCTTCCGGGGTTTAACTAATGAAAAACTGTTTTTT

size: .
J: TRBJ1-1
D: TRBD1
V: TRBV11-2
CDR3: CASRNNRGNTEAFF
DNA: TGTGCCAGCAGAAACAACAGGGGGAACACTGAAGCTTTCTTT

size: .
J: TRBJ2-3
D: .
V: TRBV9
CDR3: CASSVAPPGSSTDTQYF
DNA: TGTGCCAGCAGCGTAGCCCCCCCGGGGTCTAGCACAGATACGCAGTATTTT

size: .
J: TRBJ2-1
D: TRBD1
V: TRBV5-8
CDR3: CASTRTGSSYNEQFF
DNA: TGTGCCAGCACCCGGACAGGTTCCTCCTACAATGAGCAGTTCTTC

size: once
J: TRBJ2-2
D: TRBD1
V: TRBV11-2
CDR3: CASSRTAGQGTGELFF
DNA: TGTGCCAGCAGCCGGACTGCGGGACAGGGCACCGGGGAGCTGTTTTTT

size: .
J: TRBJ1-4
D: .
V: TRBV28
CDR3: CASSRTDYNEKLFF
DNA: TGTGCCAGCAGTCGCACAGATTATAATGAAAAACTGTTTTTT

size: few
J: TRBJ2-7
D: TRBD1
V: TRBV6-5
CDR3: CASSLRGQGVNEQYF
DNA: TGTGCCAGCAGCCTCCGGGGACAGGGGGTCAACGAGCAGTACTTC

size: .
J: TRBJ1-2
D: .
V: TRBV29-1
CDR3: CSEASGYGYTF
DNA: TGCAGCGAGGCTTCGGGATATGGCTACACCTTC

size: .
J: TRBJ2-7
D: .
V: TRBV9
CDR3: CASSVGTVPEQYF
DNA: TGTGCCAGCAGCGTAGGAACAGTCCCCGAGCAGTACTTC

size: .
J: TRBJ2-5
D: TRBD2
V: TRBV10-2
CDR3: CASGRSSGGDETQYF
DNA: TGCGCCAGCGGCAGGAGTAGCGGGGGGGATGAGACCCAGTACTTC

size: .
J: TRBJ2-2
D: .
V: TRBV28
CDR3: CASKDGANTGELFF
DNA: TGTGCCAGCAAGGACGGGGCGAACACCGGGGAGCTGTTTTTT

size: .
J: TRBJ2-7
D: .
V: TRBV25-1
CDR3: CASRSLPGSEQYF
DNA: TGTGCCAGCAGAAGTCTCCCGGGATCCGAGCAGTACTTC

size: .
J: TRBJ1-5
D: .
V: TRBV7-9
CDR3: CASSPGAGGPNQPQHF
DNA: TGTGCCAGCAGCCCGGGAGCGGGCGGCCCCAATCAGCCCCAGCATTTT

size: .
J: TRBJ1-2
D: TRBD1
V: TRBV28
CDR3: CASSLPQGAYGYTF
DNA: TGTGCCAGCAGTCTTCCGCAGGGGGCGTATGGCTACACCTTC

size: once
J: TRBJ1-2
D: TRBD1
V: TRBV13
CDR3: CASSLGDRAGGYTF
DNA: TGTGCCAGCAGCTTAGGGGACAGGGCAGGTGGCTACACCTTC

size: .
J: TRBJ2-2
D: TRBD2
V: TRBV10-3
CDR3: CAISFTSGGASTGELFF
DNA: TGTGCCATCAGTTTTACTAGCGGGGGGGCGAGCACCGGGGAGCTGTTTTTT

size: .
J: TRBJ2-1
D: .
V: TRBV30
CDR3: CAWARDGAATVSFF
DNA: TGTGCCTGGGCGCGGGACGGAGCGGCTACCGTGTCGTTCTTC

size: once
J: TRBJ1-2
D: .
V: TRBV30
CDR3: CAWTLGGIYGYTF
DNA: TGTGCCTGGACTCTAGGGGGTATCTATGGCTACACCTTC

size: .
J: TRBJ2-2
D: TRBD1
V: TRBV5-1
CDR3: CASSSGTGGIGELFF
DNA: TGCGCCAGCAGTTCCGGGACAGGGGGGATCGGGGAGCTGTTTTTT

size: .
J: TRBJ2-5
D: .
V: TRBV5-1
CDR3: CASSLPGQQETQYF
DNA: TGCGCCAGCAGCTTGCCTGGGCAACAAGAGACCCAGTACTTC

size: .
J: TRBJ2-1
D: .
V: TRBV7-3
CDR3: CASSRDSNSYNEQFF
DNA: TGTGCCAGCAGCCGGGACTCAAACTCCTACAATGAGCAGTTCTTC

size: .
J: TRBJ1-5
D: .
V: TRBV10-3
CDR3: CATKLTEDQPQHF
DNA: TGTGCCACCAAGTTGACAGAGGATCAGCCCCAGCATTTT

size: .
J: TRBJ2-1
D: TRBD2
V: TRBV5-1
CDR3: CASSVAGADYNEQFF
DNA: TGCGCCAGCAGTGTAGCGGGGGCCGACTACAATGAGCAGTTCTTC

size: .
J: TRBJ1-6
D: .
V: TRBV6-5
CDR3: CASRYQGWNSPLHF
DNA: TGTGCCAGCAGATACCAGGGGTGGAATTCACCCCTCCACTTT

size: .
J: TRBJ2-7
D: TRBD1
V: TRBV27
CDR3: CASSSDRGTYEQYF
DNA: TGTGCCAGCAGTTCGGACAGGGGAACCTACGAGCAGTACTTC

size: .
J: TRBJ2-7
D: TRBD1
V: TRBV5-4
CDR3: CASSYRDRGDEQYF
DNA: TGTGCCAGCAGCTACCGGGACAGGGGGGACGAGCAGTACTTC

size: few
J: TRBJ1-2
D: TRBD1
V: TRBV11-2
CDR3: CASSYQTGNYGYTF
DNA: TGTGCCAGCAGTTACCAGACAGGGAACTATGGCTACACCTTC